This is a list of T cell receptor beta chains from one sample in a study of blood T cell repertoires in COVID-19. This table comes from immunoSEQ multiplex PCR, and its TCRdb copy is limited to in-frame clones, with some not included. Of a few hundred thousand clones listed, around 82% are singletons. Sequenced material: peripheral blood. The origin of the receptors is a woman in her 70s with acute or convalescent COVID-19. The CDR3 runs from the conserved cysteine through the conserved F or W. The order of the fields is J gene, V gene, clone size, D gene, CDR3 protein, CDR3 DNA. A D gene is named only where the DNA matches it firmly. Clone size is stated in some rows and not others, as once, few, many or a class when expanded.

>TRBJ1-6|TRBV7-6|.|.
CASSLAQGLNSPLHF
TGTGCCAGCAGCTTAGCACAGGGTCTTAATTCACCCCTCCACTTT
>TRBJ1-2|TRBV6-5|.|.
CASGTNYGYTF
TGTGCCAGCGGGACAAATTATGGCTACACCTTC
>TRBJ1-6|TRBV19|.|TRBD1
CASSGQGVWSPLHF
TGTGCCAGTAGCGGACAGGGCGTTTGGTCACCCCTCCACTTT
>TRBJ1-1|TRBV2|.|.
CASSLQGTEAFF
TGTGCCAGCAGTCTACAGGGAACTGAAGCTTTCTTT
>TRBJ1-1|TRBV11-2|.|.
CASRDWTAFTEAFF
TGTGCCAGCAGAGATTGGACAGCCTTTACTGAAGCTTTCTTT
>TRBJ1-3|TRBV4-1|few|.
CASSREQRNTIYF
TGCGCCAGCAGCCGGGAGCAAAGAAACACCATATATTTT
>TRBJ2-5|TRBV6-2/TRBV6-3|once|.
CASSPVGVPQETQYF
TGTGCCAGCAGCCCCGTAGGGGTCCCCCAAGAGACCCAGTACTTC
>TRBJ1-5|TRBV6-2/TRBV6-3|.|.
CASSYRGQSFNQSQHF
TGTGCCAGCAGTTACCGAGGCCAATCTTTCAATCAGTCCCAGCATTTT
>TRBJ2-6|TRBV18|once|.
CASSPPASGANVLTF
TGTGCCAGCTCACCACCGGCATCTGGGGCCAACGTCCTGACTTTC
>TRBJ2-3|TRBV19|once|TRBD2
CASKFGGARDTQYF
TGTGCCAGTAAATTCGGGGGGGCCAGAGATACGCAGTATTTT
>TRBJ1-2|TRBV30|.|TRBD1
CAGSRQGYGYTF
TGTGCCGGATCCCGACAGGGCTATGGCTACACCTTC
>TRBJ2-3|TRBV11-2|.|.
CASSERFVPTDTQYF
TGTGCCAGCAGCGAGCGATTCGTCCCCACAGATACGCAGTATTTT
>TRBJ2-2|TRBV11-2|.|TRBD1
CASSQTGGQGELFF
TGTGCCAGCAGCCAAACAGGGGGCCAGGGGGAGCTGTTTTTT
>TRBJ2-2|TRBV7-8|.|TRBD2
CASSPRTSLNTGELFF
TGTGCCAGCAGCCCCCGGACTAGCCTTAACACCGGGGAGCTGTTTTTT
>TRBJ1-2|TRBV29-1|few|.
CSVSYHYSNYGYTF
TGCAGCGTTTCTTACCACTATTCTAACTATGGCTACACCTTC
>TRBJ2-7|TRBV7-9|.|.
CASSQGSRSYEQYF
TGTGCCAGCAGCCAGGGTAGCAGGTCCTACGAGCAGTACTTC
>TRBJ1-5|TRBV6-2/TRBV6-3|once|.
CASSSDRLSSYF
TGTGCCAGCAGTTCCGACCGACTTTCCTCGTATTTT
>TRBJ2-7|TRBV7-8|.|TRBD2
CASSLAIGGAGEQYF
TGTGCCAGCAGCTTAGCTATCGGGGGGGCTGGCGAGCAGTACTTC
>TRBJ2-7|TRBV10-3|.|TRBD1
CAISESRGLGEQYF
TGTGCCATCAGTGAGTCCAGGGGGCTCGGCGAGCAGTACTTC
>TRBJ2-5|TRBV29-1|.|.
CSVATPIGYGGAQYF
TGCAGCGTCGCCACCCCAATCGGCTATGGTGGAGCCCAGTACTTC
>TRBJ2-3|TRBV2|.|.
CASSAEGGRNTQYF
TGTGCCAGCAGTGCTGAGGGGGGGCGTAATACGCAGTATTTT
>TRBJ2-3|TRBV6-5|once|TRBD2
CASSRSGGGTDTQYF
TGTGCCAGCAGCCGAAGCGGGGGGGGCACAGATACGCAGTATTTT
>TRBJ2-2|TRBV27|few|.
CASSLALTAANTGELFF
TGTGCCAGCAGTTTGGCGTTGACAGCCGCGAACACCGGGGAGCTGTTTTTT
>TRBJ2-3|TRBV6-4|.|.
CASSETPSRGLGTQYF
TGTGCCAGCAGTGAAACCCCCAGTCGCGGGCTGGGAACGCAGTATTTT
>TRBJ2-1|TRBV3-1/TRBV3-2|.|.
CACHSSTGYSSSYNEQFF
TGTGCCTGCCACTCAAGTACAGGGTACTCGAGCTCCTACAATGAGCAGTTCTTC
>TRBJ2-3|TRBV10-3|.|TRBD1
CAISNRDRGTDTQYF
TGTGCCATCAGTAACAGGGACAGGGGCACAGATACGCAGTATTTT
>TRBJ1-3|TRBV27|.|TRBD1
CASSPQDRAGNTIYF
TGTGCCAGCAGTCCTCAGGACAGGGCTGGAAACACCATATATTTT
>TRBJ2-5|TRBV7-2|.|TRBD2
CASSLSGAGVETQYF
TGTGCCAGCAGCTTATCTGGAGCGGGGGTAGAGACCCAGTACTTC
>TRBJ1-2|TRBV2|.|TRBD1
CASSWDRGNGYTF
TGTGCCAGCAGTTGGGACAGGGGCAACGGCTACACCTTC
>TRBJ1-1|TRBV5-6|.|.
CASTVNQGTEAFF
TGTGCCAGCACCGTTAATCAGGGCACTGAAGCTTTCTTT
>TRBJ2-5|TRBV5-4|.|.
CASSCTRAEGGAETQYF
TGTGCCAGCAGCTGCACCCGAGCGGAAGGGGGGGCGGAGACCCAGTACTTC
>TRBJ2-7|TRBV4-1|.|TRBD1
CASSDLGRTGAVVGYEQYF
TGCGCCAGCAGCGACCTGGGACGGACAGGGGCCGTCGTAGGCTACGAGCAGTACTTC
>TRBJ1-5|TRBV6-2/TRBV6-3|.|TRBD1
CASSPWGQGDQPQHF
TGTGCCAGCAGCCCCTGGGGACAGGGGGATCAGCCCCAGCATTTT
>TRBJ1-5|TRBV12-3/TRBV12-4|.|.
CASSLQSNQPQHF
TGTGCCAGCAGTTTACAGAGCAATCAGCCCCAGCATTTT
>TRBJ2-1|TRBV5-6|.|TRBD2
CASSSGLTGGPNEQFF
TGTGCCAGCAGCTCTGGACTCACGGGGGGTCCAAATGAGCAGTTCTTC
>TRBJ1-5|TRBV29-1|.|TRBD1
CSVVTGAIGREPQHF
TGCAGCGTTGTAACAGGGGCTATAGGTAGGGAGCCCCAGCATTTT
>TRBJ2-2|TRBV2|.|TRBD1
CASSNRGSVTGELFF
TGTGCCAGCTCCAACAGGGGGTCGGTCACCGGGGAGCTGTTTTTT
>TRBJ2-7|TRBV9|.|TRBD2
CASSARLAGEQYF
TGTGCCAGCAGCGCCCGACTAGCGGGTGAGCAGTACTTC
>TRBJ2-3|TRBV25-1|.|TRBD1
CASSEPTGRDTQYF
TGTGCCAGCAGTGAACCGACAGGGCGAGATACGCAGTATTTT
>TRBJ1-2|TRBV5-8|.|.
CASSLGKRANYGYTF
TGTGCCAGCAGCTTGGGCAAGAGAGCTAACTATGGCTACACCTTC
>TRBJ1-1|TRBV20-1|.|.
CSARRDTEAFF
TGCAGTGCCAGGCGGGACACTGAAGCTTTCTTT
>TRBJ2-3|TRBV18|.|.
CASSRLRAPDTQYF
TGTGCCAGCTCACGTCTGAGGGCGCCGGATACGCAGTATTTT